This T cell receptor (beta chain) is from a study of shared T cell receptors in the human thymus. V was clipped by 5 bases and J by 5 bases, with 15 bases between them. CDR3 length equals 14 residues. Germline V CDR1 and CDR2: MNHNS, SASEGT. Clones were sequenced by immunoSEQ multiplex PCR, and TCRdb holds only the in-frame ones, with some missing. The sample lists hundreds of thousands of clones, 75% to 90% occurring once. The data also belong to a second study, concerning human thymus T cells.

Material: thymocytes. This clonotype was sampled from a girl less than two years old with a congenital heart defect. The V call is TRBV6-1, the J call TRBJ1-1, with D possibly matching TRBD1 (6 bases). For the CDR3, the DNA is TGTGCCAGCAGTTCCCCGGCAGGGGCGACTGAAGCTTTCTTT. Amino acids: CASSSPAGATEAFF.